This T cell receptor (beta chain) was sequenced for a study of T cells in Graves' hyperthyroidism and ophthalmopathy (dated by TCRdb to the late 2010s). Regarding the complete study: Peripheral blood samples were taken at initial diagnosis, before any treatment was given. Whether ophthalmopathy could be predicted prospectively was tested in an independent validation cohort made up of approximately 19 hyperthyroidism patients plus 17 patients who later progressed to ophthalmopathy. The paper reports TCR Vbeta CDR3 sequencing of approximately 140 peripheral blood samples: 40 to 45 ophthalmopathy, approximately 74 hyperthyroidism and around 17 progressor patients. For training and testing, the 100 or so patients in the discovery cohort were randomly divided in a 7:3 ratio. In addition, the study compared T-cell repertoires in thyroid tissue and in blood from 6 or 7 Graves' hyperthyroidism patients. After sampling, hyperthyroidism patients received methimazole starting at 30 mg daily, and ophthalmopathy patients received high-dose intravenous methylprednisolone. To identify distinguishing TCR V-J signatures, a discovery cohort of around 100 patients was used, comprising under 45 with Graves' ophthalmopathy and some 60 with stable Graves' hyperthyroidism. What the authors observed across the whole study: Blood samples also contained most of the expanded thyroid clonotypes (frequency above 0.001), which suggests that blood repertoires may reflect thyroid immune responses. Sample size was not statistically predetermined, and investigators were not blinded to group allocation. Ophthalmopathy was separated from stable hyperthyroidism by a 13 V-J signature model, with 85% to 90% sensitivity and 81% to 83% specificity obtained in cross-validation and 80%/75% obtained in testing. In validation, progression to ophthalmopathy was predicted by the model with around 71% sensitivity and 72.22% specificity, a median of around 6.5 months before onset.

In the germline V gene, CDR1 corresponds to SNHLY and CDR2 to FYNNEI. V lost 10 bases and J lost 8 bases, and the count of bases not matched to a germline gene is 7. The CDR3 runs 11 amino acids, cysteine and phenylalanine included. Left in the record is the CDR3 DNA by itself, 33 bases read in frame from the first base. The TCR beta CDR3 regions were amplified from RNA transcripts. The TCR CDR3 was subjected to a first round of RT-PCR using the HTBI primer set and the Qiagen OneStep RT-PCR kit. The libraries were constructed in a second round of multiplex PCR and then size-selected and purified. Sequencing of the libraries was done on an Illumina HiSeq2000 using paired-end 100 bp reads. Turning to the authors' computational methods: SOAPnuke was used to process the raw data, with reads discarded if the reads contained adapters or uncalled bases, had a mean Phred below 15, or lacked an exact constant-primer or identifier match. High-quality paired reads were merged with COPE v1.2.5, and unique nucleotide sequences were defined as clonotypes. MiTCR v1.1 was used to align the clonotypes against IMGT TRBV, TRBD and TRBJ reference segments. The analysis included only V-J combinations with a frequency above 0.0001, which together covered around 99% of the repertoires. A TCS score was defined as the ratio between F50 (clonal expansion) and ExV (chaos), using BLOSUM62-based TCRdist between CDR3 peptides within each V-J. Welch's t-statistics and random forest reduced some 510 V-J features to under 15, which were used in a naive Bayes classifier (R e1071). TCRdb itself trimmed the public reads at Q25 with fastp, ran MiXCR and retained productive beta chains. When rows share a CDR3 protein, they turn into one entry using the most common DNA and genes. The V and J calls, along with clone size, are taken from TCRdb and not from the paper's own processing. In this sample the table shows 400,000 to 600,000 distinct CDR3 sequences, less than 25% of which occur a single time. More than 25% of the sample is held by the ten biggest clonotypes.

Graves' hyperthyroidism was defined as stable when no progression to ophthalmopathy occurred over 18 months of follow-up. Hyperthyroidism patients were newly diagnosed, with disease duration under 2 months, and aged 18 to 65 years. The study excluded patients with uncontrolled infections, other autoimmune diseases, pregnancy or lactation. Diagnoses relied on clinical symptoms, serum thyroxine and TRAb, thyroid ultrasound and orbital computed tomography. Ficoll-Paque density gradient centrifugation was used to isolate PBMCs from approximately 11 ml of fresh peripheral blood. Total RNA was extracted using Trizol reagent, and RNA quality was assessed on an Agilent 2100 Bioanalyzer. This clonotype has just a few counts. Its target antigen remains unknown. No base-level quality is on record; no much larger clone is a single base apart.

The receptor was derived from a young man with Graves' hyperthyroidism. In this chain, TRBV2 is recombined with TRBJ1-2; 7 junctional bases match TRBD1. The sequenced material came from blood. The sequence in DNA is TGTGCCAACATGACAGGGAAGGGCTACACCTTC. This is translated as CANMTGKGYTF.